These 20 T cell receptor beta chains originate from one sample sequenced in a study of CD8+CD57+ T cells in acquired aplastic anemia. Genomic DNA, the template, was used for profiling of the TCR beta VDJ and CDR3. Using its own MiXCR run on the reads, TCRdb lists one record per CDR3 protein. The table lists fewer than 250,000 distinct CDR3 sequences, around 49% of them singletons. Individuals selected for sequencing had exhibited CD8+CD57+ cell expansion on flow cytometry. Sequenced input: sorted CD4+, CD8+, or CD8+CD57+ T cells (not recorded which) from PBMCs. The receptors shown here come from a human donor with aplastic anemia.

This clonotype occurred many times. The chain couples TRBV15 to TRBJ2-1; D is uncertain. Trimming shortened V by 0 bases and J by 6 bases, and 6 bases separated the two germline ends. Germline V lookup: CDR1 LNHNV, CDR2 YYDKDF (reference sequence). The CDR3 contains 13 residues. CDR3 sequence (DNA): TGTGCCACCAGCAGAGATATGGGCAATGAGCAGTTCTTC. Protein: CATSRDMGNEQFF. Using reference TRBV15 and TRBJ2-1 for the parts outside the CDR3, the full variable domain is DAMVIQNPRYQVTQFGKPVTLSCSQTLNHNVMYWYQQKSSQAPKLLFHYYDKDFNNEADTPDNFQSRRPNTSFCFLDIRSPGLGDTAMYLCATSRDMGNEQFFGPGTRLTVL.

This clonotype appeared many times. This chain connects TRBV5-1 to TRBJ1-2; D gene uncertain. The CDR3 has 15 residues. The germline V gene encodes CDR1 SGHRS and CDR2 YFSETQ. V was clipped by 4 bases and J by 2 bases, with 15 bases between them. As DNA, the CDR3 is TGCGCCAGCAGCCCCTGGACCCCGCGGAACTATGGCTACACCTTC. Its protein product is CASSPWTPRNYGYTF.

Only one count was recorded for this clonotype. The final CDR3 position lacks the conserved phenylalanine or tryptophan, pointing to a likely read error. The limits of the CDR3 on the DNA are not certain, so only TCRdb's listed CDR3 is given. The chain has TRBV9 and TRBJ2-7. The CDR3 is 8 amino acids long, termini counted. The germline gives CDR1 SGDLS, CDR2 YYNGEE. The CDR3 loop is CASSHITY.

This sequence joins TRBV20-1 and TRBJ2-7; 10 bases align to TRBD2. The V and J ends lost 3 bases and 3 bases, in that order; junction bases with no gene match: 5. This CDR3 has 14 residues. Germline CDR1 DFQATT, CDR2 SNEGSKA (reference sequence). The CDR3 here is CSASASGGNYEQYF. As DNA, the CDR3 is TGCAGTGCTAGTGCTAGCGGGGGAAACTACGAGCAGTACTTC.

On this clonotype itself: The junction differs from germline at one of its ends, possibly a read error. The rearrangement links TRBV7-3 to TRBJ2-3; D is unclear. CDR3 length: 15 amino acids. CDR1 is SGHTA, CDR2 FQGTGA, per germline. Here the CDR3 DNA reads TGTGCCAGCAGCAGGACGGAAGTACGCACAGATGCGCAGTATTTT. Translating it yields CASSRTEVRTDAQYF.

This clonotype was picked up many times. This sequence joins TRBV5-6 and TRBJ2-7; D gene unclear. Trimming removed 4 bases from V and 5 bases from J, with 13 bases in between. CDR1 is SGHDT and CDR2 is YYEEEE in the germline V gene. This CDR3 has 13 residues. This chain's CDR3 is CASSLSYANEQYF. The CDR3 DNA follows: TGTGCCAGCAGCCTAAGCTACGCAAACGAGCAGTACTTC.

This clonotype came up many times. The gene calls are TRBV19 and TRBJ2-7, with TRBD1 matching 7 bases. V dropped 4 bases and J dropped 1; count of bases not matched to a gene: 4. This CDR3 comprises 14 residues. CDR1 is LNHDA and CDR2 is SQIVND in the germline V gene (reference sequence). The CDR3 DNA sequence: TGTGCCAGTAGTAACACAGGGGTTTCCTACGAGCAGTACTTC. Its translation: CASSNTGVSYEQYF.

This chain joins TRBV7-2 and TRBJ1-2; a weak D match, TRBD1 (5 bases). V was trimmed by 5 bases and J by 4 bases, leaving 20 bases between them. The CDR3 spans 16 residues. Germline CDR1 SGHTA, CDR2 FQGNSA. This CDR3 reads CASSEAGAPSSYGYTF. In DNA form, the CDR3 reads TGTGCCAGCAGCGAGGCTGGGGCCCCCTCTAGCTATGGCTACACCTTC.

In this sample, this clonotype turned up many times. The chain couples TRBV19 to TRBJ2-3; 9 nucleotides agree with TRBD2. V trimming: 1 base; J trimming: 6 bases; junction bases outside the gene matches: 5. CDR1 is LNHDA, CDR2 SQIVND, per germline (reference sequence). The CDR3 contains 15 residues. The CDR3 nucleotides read TGTGCCAGTAGTATAGGGGGCGGGGGGGGGGATACGCAGTATTTT. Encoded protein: CASSIGGGGGDTQYF.

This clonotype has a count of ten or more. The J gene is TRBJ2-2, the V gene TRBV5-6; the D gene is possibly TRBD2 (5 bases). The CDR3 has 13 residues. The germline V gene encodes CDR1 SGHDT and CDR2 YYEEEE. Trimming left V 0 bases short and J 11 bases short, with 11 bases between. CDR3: CASSLVGRLELFF. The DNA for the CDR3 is TGTGCCAGCAGCTTGGTAGGGAGATTAGAGCTGTTTTTT.

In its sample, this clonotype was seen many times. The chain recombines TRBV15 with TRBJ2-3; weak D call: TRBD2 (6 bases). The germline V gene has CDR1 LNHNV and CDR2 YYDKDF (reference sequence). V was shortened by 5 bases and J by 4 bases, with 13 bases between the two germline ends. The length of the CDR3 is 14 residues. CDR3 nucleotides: TGTGCCACCAGCGCCCGGGGGACGTCAGATACGCAGTATTTT. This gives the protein CATSARGTSDTQYF.

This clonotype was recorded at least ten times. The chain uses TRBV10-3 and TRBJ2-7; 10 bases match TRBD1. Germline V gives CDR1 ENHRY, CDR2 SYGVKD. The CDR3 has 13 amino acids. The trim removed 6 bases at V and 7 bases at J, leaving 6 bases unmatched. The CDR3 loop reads CAISGDRGGEQYF. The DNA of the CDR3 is TGTGCCATCAGCGGGGACAGGGGTGGGGAGCAGTACTTC.

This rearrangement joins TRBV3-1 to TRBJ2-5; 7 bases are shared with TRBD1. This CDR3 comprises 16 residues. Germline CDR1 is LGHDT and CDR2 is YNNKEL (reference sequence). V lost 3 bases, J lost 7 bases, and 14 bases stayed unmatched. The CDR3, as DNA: TGTGCCAGCAGCCAGGTTACAGGGGCGAACCAGGGGACCCAGTACTTC. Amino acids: CASSQVTGANQGTQYF.

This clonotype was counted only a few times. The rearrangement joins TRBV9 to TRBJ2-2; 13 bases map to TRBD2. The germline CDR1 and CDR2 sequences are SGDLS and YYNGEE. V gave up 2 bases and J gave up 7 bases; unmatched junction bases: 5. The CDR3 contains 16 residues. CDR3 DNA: TGTGCCAGCAGCGTCACTAGCGGGGGGGCGGTCGGGGAGCTGTTTTTT. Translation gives CASSVTSGGAVGELFF.

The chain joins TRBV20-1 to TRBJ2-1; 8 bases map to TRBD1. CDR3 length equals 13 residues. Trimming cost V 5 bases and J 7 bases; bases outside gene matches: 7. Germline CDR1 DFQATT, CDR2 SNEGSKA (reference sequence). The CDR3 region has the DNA TGCAGTGCTCGCGAATACAGGGGGAATGAGCAGTTCTTC. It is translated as CSAREYRGNEQFF.

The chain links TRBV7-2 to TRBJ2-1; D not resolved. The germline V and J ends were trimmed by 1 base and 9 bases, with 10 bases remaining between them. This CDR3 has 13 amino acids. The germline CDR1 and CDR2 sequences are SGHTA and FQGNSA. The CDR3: CASSLVRPVEQFF. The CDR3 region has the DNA TGTGCCAGCAGCTTAGTACGGCCGGTTGAGCAGTTCTTC.

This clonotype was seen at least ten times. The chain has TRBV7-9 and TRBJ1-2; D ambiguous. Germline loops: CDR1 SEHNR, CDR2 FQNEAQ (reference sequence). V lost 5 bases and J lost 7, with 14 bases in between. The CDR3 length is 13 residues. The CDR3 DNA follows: TGTGCCAGCAGCGGTTCCATGGAATCTGGCTACACCTTC. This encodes CASSGSMESGYTF.

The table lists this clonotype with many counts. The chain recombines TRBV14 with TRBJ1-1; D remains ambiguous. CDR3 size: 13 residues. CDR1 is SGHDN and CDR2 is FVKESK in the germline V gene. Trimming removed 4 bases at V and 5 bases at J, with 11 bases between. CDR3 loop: CASSPRPGTEAFF. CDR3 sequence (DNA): TGTGCCAGCAGCCCCAGGCCGGGGACTGAAGCTTTCTTT.

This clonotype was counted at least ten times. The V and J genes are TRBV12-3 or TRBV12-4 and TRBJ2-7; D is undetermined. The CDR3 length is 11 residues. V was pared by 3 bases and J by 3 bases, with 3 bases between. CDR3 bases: TGTGCCAGCAGTTTCCTCTACGAGCAGTACTTC. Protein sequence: CASSFLYEQYF.

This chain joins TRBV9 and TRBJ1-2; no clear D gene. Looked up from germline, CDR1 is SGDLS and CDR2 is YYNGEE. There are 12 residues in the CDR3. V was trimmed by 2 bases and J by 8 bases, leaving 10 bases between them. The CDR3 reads CASSVGLGGYTF. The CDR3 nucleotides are TGTGCCAGCAGCGTGGGCCTTGGGGGCTACACCTTC. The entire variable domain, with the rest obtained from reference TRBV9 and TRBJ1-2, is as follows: DSGVTQTPKHLITATGQRVTLRCSPRSGDLSVYWYQQSLDQGLQFLIQYYNGEERAKGNILERFSAQQFPDLHSELNLSSLELGDSALYFCASSVGLGGYTFGSGTRLTVV.